These T cell receptor beta chains were read from a single sample in a study of blood T cells in healthy people across ages. MiXCR, run by TCRdb on the 5' RACE reads, gives a single entry per CDR3 protein. The table lists fewer than 1.5 million distinct CDR3 sequences, around 39% of them singletons, with 7.9% in the top ten. What was sequenced was blood. The source of these receptors is a woman between 18 and 29 years old in good health. CDR3s include the opening cysteine and the closing phenylalanine or tryptophan. The D gene is left open where the match is weak. Expanded clones get a size class; other rows say once, few or many, or leave the size out.

v_gene	abundance	j_gene	d_gene	CDR3aa	CDR3nt
TRBV5-1	few	TRBJ2-7	TRBD2	CASSSGTSDYNEQYF	TGCGCCAGCAGTTCCGGGACTAGTGACTACAATGAGCAGTACTTC
TRBV3-1	NA	TRBJ2-2	NA	CASSLSGGYTGELFF	TGTGCCAGCAGCCTCTCCGGAGGGTACACCGGGGAGCTGTTTTTT
TRBV4-1	NA	TRBJ2-1	TRBD2	CASSPQAGGRDYNAQFF	TGCGCCAGCAGCCCGCAAGCGGGGGGGCGAGACTACAATGCGCAGTTCTTC
TRBV10-3	NA	TRBJ2-6	NA	CAISESLAGANVLTF	TGTGCCATCAGTGAGTCGCTGGCCGGGGCCAACGTCCTGACTTTC
TRBV24-1	few	TRBJ1-1	NA	CATQSRGGGAAEAFF	TGTGCCACCCAGTCCCGGGGGGGCGGTGCGGCTGAAGCTTTCTTT
TRBV12-3/TRBV12-4	few	TRBJ1-5	NA	CASSFGLMSNQPQHF	TGTGCCAGCAGTTTCGGGTTAATGAGCAATCAGCCCCAGCATTTT
TRBV20-1	NA	TRBJ2-5	NA	CSARQFNEQYF	TGCAGTGCGAGACAGTTCAATGAGCAGTACTTC
TRBV2	few	TRBJ2-5	TRBD2	CASSDTGGQETQYF	TGTGCCAGCAGTGACACGGGGGGGCAGGAGACCCAGTACTTC
TRBV5-1	NA	TRBJ1-2	NA	CASSWTSIGYGYTF	TGCGCCAGCAGCTGGACGTCGATTGGCTATGGCTACACCTTC
TRBV2	NA	TRBJ2-3	NA	CASNGYGTSTDTQYF	TGTGCCAGCAATGGTTATGGGACTAGCACAGATACGCAGTATTTT
TRBV30	NA	TRBJ1-6	NA	CAWNVLTGNSPLHF	TGTGCCTGGAATGTACTAACAGGAAATTCACCCCTCCACTTT
TRBV9	few	TRBJ1-2	NA	CASSVIESKGYTF	TGTGCCAGCAGCGTAATAGAATCTAAGGGCTACACCTTC
TRBV6-7	NA	TRBJ1-2	NA	CASSPLLGRGLDYGYTF	TGTGCCAGCAGCCCTTTATTAGGGAGGGGCCTGGACTATGGCTACACCTTC
TRBV20-1	NA	TRBJ2-7	NA	CSATRVSYEQYF	TGCAGTGCTACTCGGGTTTCCTACGAGCAGTACTTC
TRBV4-1	few	TRBJ2-7	NA	CASSQGHRGSYEQYF	TGCGCCAGCAGCCAAGGGCACCGGGGGTCCTACGAGCAGTACTTC
TRBV2	NA	TRBJ2-3	NA	CASSAERLRTDTQYF	TGTGCCAGCAGTGCTGAGCGGTTACGCACAGATACGCAGTATTTT
TRBV24-1	many	TRBJ2-3	NA	CATIWITQYF	TGTGCCACAATATGGATAACGCAGTATTTT
TRBV6-6	NA	TRBJ2-7	NA	CASRNSGPTYEQYF	TGTGCCAGCAGGAATTCCGGGCCCACCTACGAGCAGTACTTC
TRBV2	few	TRBJ2-7	TRBD2	CASTREDNEQYF	TGTGCCAGCACCCGGGAGGACAATGAGCAGTACTTC
TRBV5-1	few	TRBJ1-2	TRBD1	CASSLRTGDNYGYTF	TGCGCCAGCAGCTTGCGGACAGGGGACAACTATGGCTACACCTTC
TRBV20-1	once	TRBJ2-4	TRBD2	CSATGTSGRVQNIQYF	TGCAGTGCCACCGGGACTAGCGGGAGGGTCCAAAACATTCAGTACTTC
TRBV20-1	few	TRBJ2-1	NA	CSASRPRGGVYNEQFF	TGCAGTGCTAGTCGCCCCAGGGGGGGGGTCTACAATGAGCAGTTCTTC
TRBV20-1	NA	TRBJ1-5	TRBD1	CSASRPAGGESQHF	TGCAGTGCTTCCAGACCCGCAGGGGGCGAGTCCCAGCATTTT
TRBV6-1	NA	TRBJ2-2	TRBD1	CASSDLPGQGVSGELFF	TGTGCCAGCAGTGACCTCCCGGGACAGGGGGTATCGGGGGAGCTGTTTTTT
TRBV7-2	NA	TRBJ2-2	NA	CASSLIGRTGELFF	TGTGCCAGCAGCCTAATTGGGCGCACCGGGGAGCTGTTTTTT
TRBV20-1	NA	TRBJ2-7	TRBD1	CSTQGGSYEQYF	TGCAGTACACAGGGGGGATCCTACGAGCAGTACTTC
TRBV15	few	TRBJ2-5	TRBD2	CATSRGPISGATETQYF	TGTGCCACCAGCAGAGGACCCATTAGCGGGGCTACGGAGACCCAGTACTTC
TRBV24-1	NA	TRBJ2-1	NA	CATSDFHLGGDEQFF	TGTGCCACCAGTGATTTCCATCTTGGAGGCGATGAGCAGTTCTTC
TRBV10-3	NA	TRBJ1-6	NA	CAISEGGLWGSPLHF	TGTGCCATCAGTGAGGGGGGGCTTTGGGGTTCACCCCTCCACTTT
TRBV20-1	few	TRBJ2-3	TRBD2	CSAPFFERGGYSDTQYF	TGCAGTGCGCCCTTTTTCGAGCGGGGGGGGTATTCGGATACGCAGTATTTT
TRBV18	many	TRBJ2-3	NA	CASSPLASTDTQYF	TGTGCCAGCAGTCCCCTGGCTTCCACAGATACGCAGTATTTT
TRBV29-1	NA	TRBJ2-7	TRBD1	CSVSGTGGDEQYF	TGCAGCGTTTCCGGGACAGGGGGGGACGAGCAGTACTTC
TRBV7-2	many	TRBJ2-1	NA	CASSLGAGNNEQFF	TGTGCCAGCAGCTTAGGGGCGGGGAACAATGAGCAGTTCTTC
TRBV6-1	few	TRBJ2-7	TRBD2	CASSSRLAGAYEQYF	TGTGCCAGCAGTTCCCGACTAGCGGGGGCCTACGAGCAGTACTTC
TRBV5-1	many	TRBJ2-7	TRBD1	CASSLAAGGSYEQYF	TGTGCCAGCAGCTTAGCGGCAGGGGGCTCATACGAGCAGTACTTC
TRBV11-2	NA	TRBJ1-6	TRBD1	CASSRRTRQGASYNSPLHF	TGTGCCAGCAGCCGAAGAACAAGACAGGGGGCCTCCTATAATTCACCCCTCCACTTT
TRBV25-1	NA	TRBJ1-5	NA	CASSERGESNQPQHF	TGTGCCAGCAGTGAACGGGGGGAAAGCAATCAGCCCCAGCATTTT